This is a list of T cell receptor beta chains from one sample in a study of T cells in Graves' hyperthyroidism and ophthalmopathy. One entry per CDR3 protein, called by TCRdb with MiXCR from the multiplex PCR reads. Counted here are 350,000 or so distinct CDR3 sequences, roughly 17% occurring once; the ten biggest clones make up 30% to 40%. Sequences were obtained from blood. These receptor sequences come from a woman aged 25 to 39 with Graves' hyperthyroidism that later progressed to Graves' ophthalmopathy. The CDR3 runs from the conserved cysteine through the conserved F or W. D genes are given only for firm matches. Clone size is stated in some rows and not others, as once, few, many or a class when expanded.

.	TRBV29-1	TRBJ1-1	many	CSAFGVFGALDTEAFF	TGCAGCGCATTTGGAGTATTTGGGGCATTGGACACTGAAGCTTTCTTT
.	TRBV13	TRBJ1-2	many	CASYGTDESWRDYGYTF	TGTGCCAGCTACGGGACGGACGAGAGCTGGAGGGACTATGGCTACACCTTC
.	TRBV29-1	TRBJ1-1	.	CSVAPFGTEAFF	TGCAGCGTTGCACCGTTTGGCACTGAAGCTTTCTTT
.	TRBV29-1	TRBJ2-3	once	CSTGTHLRTDTQYF	TGCAGCACCGGGACCCACCTCCGGACAGATACGCAGTATTTT
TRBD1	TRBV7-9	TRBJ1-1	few	CASSRTQGPGAEAFF	TGTGCCAGCAGCCGAACACAGGGGCCGGGGGCTGAAGCTTTCTTT
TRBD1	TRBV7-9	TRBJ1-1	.	CASSPTGGNTEAFF	TGTGCCAGCAGCCCTACAGGGGGTAACACTGAAGCTTTCTTT
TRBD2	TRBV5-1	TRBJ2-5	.	CASSWMKRGGRAGETQYF	TGCGCCAGCAGCTGGATGAAGAGAGGCGGGAGGGCCGGAGAGACCCAGTACTTC
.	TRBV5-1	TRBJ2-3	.	CASSLIGVEDTQYF	TGCGCCAGCAGCTTGATAGGGGTGGAAGATACGCAGTATTTT
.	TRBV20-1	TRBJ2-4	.	CSAPTGGIAKNIQYF	TGCAGTGCCCCTACCGGGGGAATAGCCAAAAACATTCAGTACTTC
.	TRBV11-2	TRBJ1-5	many	CASSLAQGIQPQHF	TGTGCCAGCAGCTTAGCACAGGGTATTCAGCCCCAGCATTTT
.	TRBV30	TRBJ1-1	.	CAWSAPLNTEAFF	TGTGCCTGGAGTGCGCCACTGAACACTGAAGCTTTCTTT
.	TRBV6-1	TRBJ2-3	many	CASSDIPGSDTQYF	TGTGCCAGCAGTGACATCCCGGGGTCCGATACGCAGTATTTT
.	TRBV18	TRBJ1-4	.	CASSWDISTTNEKLFF	TGTGCCAGCTCATGGGACATCTCGACAACTAATGAAAAACTGTTTTTT
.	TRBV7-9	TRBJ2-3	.	CASNPQGRSTDTQYF	TGTGCCAGCAACCCACAGGGAAGGAGCACAGATACGCAGTATTTT
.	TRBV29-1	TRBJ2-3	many	CSGTYRDPTDTQYF	TGCAGCGGGACTTACCGGGACCCCACAGATACGCAGTATTTT
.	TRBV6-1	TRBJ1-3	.	CASSEEAGNANTIYF	TGTGCCAGCAGTGAAGAAGCAGGGAATGCAAACACCATATATTTT
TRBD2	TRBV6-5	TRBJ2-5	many	CASSYGGGQETQYF	TGTGCCAGCAGTTACGGGGGGGGGCAAGAGACCCAGTACTTC
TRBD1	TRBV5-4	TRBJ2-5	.	CASSWDRRETQYF	TGTGCCAGCAGCTGGGACAGAAGAGAGACCCAGTACTTC
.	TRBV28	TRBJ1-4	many	CASSQRGMANEKLFF	TGTGCCAGCAGTCAGCGGGGAATGGCTAATGAAAAACTGTTTTTT
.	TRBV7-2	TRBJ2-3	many	CASSSGQNTDTQYF	TGTGCCAGCAGCTCAGGACAGAACACAGATACGCAGTATTTT
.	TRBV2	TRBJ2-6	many	CASKVNSGANVLTF	TGTGCCAGCAAAGTCAACTCTGGGGCCAACGTCCTGACTTTC
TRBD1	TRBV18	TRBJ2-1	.	CASSPRRTEQGFRSYNDQFF	TGTGCCAGCTCACCACGAAGAACGGAACAGGGGTTTCGCTCCTACAATGATCAGTTCTTC
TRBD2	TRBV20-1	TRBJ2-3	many	CSARGVWGRAHFTDTQYF	TGCAGTGCTAGAGGCGTCTGGGGGAGGGCCCACTTCACAGATACGCAGTATTTT
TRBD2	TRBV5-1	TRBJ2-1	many	CASSSRQRNLLAALNEQFF	TGCGCCAGCAGCTCCCGTCAACGAAACTTACTAGCGGCCCTAAATGAGCAGTTCTTC
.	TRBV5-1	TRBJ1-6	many	CASSLVGPGTLNSPLHF	TGCGCCAGCAGCTTGGTGGGGCCAGGGACACTTAATTCACCCCTCCACTTT
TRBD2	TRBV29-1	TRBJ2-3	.	CSVLFIPGGGKTDTQYF	TGCAGCGTTTTATTTATCCCCGGCGGGGGGAAAACAGATACGCAGTATTTT
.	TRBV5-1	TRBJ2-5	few	CASSLDIVSGTQYF	TGCGCCAGCAGCTTGGACATTGTTTCAGGGACCCAGTACTTC
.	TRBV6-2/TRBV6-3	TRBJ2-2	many	CASSYSHANTGELFF	TGTGCCAGCAGTTACTCGCACGCGAACACCGGGGAGCTGTTTTTT